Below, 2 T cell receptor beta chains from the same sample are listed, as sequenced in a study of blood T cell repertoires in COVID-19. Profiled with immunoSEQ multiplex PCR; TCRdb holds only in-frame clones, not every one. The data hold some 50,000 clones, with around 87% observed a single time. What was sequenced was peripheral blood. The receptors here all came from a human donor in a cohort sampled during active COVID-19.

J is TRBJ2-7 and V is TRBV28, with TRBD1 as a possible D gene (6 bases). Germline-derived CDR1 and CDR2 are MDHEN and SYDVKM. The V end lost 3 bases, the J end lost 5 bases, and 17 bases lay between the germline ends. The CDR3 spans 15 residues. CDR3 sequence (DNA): TGTGCCAGCAGTTTGGGGCAGGGGCGAGTCCACGAGCAGTACTTC. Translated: CASSLGQGRVHEQYF.

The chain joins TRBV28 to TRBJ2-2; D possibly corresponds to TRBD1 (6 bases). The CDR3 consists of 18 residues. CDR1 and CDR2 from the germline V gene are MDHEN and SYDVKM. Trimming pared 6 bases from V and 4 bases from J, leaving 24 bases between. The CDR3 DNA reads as TGTGCCAGCAGGTCGACAGGTTCTTCCGTCGGAAGCACCGGGGAGCTGTTTTTT. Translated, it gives CASRSTGSSVGSTGELFF.